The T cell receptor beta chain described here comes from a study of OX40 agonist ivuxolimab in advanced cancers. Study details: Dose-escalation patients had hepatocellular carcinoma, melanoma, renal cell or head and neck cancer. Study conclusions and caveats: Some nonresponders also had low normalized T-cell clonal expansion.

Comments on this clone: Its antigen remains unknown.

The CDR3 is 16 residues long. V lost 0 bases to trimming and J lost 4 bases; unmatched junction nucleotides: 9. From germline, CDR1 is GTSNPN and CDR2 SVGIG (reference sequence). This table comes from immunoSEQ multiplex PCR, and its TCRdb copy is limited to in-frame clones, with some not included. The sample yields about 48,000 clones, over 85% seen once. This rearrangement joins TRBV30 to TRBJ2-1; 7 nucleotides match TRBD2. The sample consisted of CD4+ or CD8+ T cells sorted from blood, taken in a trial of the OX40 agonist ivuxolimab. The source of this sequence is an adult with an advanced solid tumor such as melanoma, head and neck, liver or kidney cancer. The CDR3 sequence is CAWSVRWLADYNEQFF. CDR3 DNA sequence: TGTGCCTGGAGTGTACGGTGGCTAGCGGATTACAATGAGCAGTTCTTC.